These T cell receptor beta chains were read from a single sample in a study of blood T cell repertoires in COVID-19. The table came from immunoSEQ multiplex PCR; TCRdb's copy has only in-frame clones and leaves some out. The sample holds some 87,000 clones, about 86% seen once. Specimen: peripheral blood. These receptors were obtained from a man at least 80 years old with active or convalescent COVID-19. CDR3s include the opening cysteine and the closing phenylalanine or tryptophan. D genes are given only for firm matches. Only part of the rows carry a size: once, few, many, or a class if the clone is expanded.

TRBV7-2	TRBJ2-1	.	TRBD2	TGTGCCAGCAGCTTAGAGGGAGGGGTCCACAATGAGCAGTTCTTC	CASSLEGGVHNEQFF
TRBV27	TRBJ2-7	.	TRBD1	TGTGCCAGCAAAACCGGGACAGGAGGGGAATTCCACGAGCAGTACTTC	CASKTGTGGEFHEQYF
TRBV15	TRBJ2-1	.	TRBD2	TGTGCCACCAGCACTAGGGGACTAGCGGGGTACAATGAGCAGTTCTTC	CATSTRGLAGYNEQFF
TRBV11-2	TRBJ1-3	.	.	TGTGCCAGCAGCTTGGTCCGGGCTGGAAACACCATATATTTT	CASSLVRAGNTIYF
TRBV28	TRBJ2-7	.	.	TGTGCCAGCAGCTTAAACAGGGTCTACGAGCAGTACTTC	CASSLNRVYEQYF
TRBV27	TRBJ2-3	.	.	TGTGCCAGCAGTCCGGGGTTTCGAGGGAGGGATACGCAGTATTTT	CASSPGFRGRDTQYF
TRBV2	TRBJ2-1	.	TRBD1	TGTGCCAGCTTCTTGAACAGGGGCAATGAGCAGTTCTTC	CASFLNRGNEQFF
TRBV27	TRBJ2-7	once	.	TGTGCCAGCTCCCTGTGGGGGGGGCGCGAGCAGTACTTC	CASSLWGGREQYF
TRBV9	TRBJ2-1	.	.	TGTGCCAGCAGCGTAGATGCAGGGATGTATGAGCAGTTCTTC	CASSVDAGMYEQFF
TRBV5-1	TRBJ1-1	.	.	TGCGCCAGCAGCCGGGAGGTAGGAGAAATCAACACTGAAGCTTTCTTT	CASSREVGEINTEAFF
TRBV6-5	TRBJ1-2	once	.	TGTGCCAGCGCTACAAAGGGGCGGGAGTCCTATGGCTACACCTTC	CASATKGRESYGYTF
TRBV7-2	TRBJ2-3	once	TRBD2	TGTGCCAGCAGCCTCCAGGTAGCGGGAGGGGGAGATACGCAGTATTTT	CASSLQVAGGGDTQYF
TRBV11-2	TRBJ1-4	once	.	TGTGCCAGCAGCTTAGGACGTCGGGGTGAAAAACTGTTTTTT	CASSLGRRGEKLFF
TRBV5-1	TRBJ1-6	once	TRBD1	TGCGCCAGCAGCTCCCAACCACAGGGGGCGCGTAACAGGGGCTCTTCACCCCTCCACTTT	CASSSQPQGARNRGSSPLHF
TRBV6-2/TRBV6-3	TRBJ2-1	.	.	TGTGCCAGCAGTTACGAAGCCGGGACTCTGCAGTTCTTC	CASSYEAGTLQFF
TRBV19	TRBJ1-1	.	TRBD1	TGTGCCAGTAGTAAGACGGGACAGCTTATGAACACTGAAGCTTTCTTT	CASSKTGQLMNTEAFF
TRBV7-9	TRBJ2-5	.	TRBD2	TGTGCCAGCAGCTTAGCTGATCGGTGGGCACTAGCGGAGAAAGAGACCCAGTACTTC	CASSLADRWALAEKETQYF
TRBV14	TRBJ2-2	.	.	TGTGCCAGCAGCCAAGATCTCTGGAGTGGCACCGGGGAGCTGTTTTTT	CASSQDLWSGTGELFF
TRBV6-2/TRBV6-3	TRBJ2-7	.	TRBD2	TGTGCCAGCAGTGCGGGAGTGGGGGAGCAGTACTTC	CASSAGVGEQYF
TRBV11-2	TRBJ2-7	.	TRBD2	TGTGCCAGCAGCTTAGCGGGGAGCGGGGGGGCCAGGGAGCAGTACTTC	CASSLAGSGGAREQYF
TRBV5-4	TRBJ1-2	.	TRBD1	TGTGCCAGCAGCAGGGACAGCGCTAACTATGGCTACACCTTC	CASSRDSANYGYTF
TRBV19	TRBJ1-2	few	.	TGTGCCAGTAGTTTCACGACAGAGAACTATGGCTACACCTTC	CASSFTTENYGYTF
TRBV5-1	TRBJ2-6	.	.	TGCGCCAGCAGCTTGGCCCCGGGCAGGGTCTCTGGGGCCAACGTCCTGACTTTC	CASSLAPGRVSGANVLTF
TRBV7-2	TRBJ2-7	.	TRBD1	TGTGCCAGCAGCCGCCGGGACAGAAGGTTCGAGCAGTACTTC	CASSRRDRRFEQYF
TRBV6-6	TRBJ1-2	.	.	TGTGCCAGCACCCTTGGGAGGACGGAAACTAACTATGGCTACACCTTC	CASTLGRTETNYGYTF